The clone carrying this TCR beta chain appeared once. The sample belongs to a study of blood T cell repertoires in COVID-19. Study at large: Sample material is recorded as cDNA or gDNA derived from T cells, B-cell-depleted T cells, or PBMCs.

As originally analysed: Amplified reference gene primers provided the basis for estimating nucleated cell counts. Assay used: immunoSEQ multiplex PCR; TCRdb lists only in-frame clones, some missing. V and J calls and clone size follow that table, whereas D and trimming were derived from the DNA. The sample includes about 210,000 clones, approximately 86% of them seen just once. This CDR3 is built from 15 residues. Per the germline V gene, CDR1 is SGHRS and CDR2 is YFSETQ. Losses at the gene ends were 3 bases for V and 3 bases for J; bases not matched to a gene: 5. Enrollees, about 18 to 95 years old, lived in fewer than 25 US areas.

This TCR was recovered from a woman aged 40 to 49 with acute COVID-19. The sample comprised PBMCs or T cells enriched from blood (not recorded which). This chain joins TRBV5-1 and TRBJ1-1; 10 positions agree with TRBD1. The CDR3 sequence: CASSSRTGGYTEAFF. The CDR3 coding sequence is TGCGCCAGCAGCTCCAGGACAGGGGGTTACACTGAAGCTTTCTTT. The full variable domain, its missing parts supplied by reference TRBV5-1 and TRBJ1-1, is KAGVTQTPRYLIKTRGQQVTLSCSPISGHRSVSWYQQTPGQGLQFLFEYFSETQRNKGNFPGRFSGRQFSNSRSEMNVSTLELGDSALYLCASSSRTGGYTEAFFGQGTRLTVV.